Included here is one T cell receptor (beta chain) sequence, with context. What it binds is not known. The data were taken from a study of CXCR3-negative and CXCR3-positive naive CD8 T cells. Study-level points and caveats: TRBV-TRBJ usage matched between naive CXCR3-negative and CXCR3-positive cells but not between memory cells. Memory CD8+ T cell repertoires were far less diverse than both naive subsets.

The TRB cDNA libraries were prepared by 5' RACE with UMI labels. TCRdb processed the 5' RACE reads again and assigns one entry to each CDR3 protein, with no DNA. Listed are some 4,900 distinct CDR3 sequences; around 2.9% falls within the top ten. The CDR3 loop spans 14 amino acids. The germline V gene encodes CDR1 MNHEY and CDR2 SMNVEV (reference sequence). The sequence came from a human donor in good health. Some clones in this sample may be carry-over from other donors' samples. The material sequenced was naive CXCR3- CD8+ T cells from blood. Subset given: CD45RO-CCR7+CD27+CD95- naive CD8+ T cells lacking CXCR3 (TNR3-). This chain connects TRBV27 to TRBJ2-7; lacking DNA, the TRBD1 call made by TCRdb goes unchecked. The CDR3 sequence is CASSPGTGLSEQYF.